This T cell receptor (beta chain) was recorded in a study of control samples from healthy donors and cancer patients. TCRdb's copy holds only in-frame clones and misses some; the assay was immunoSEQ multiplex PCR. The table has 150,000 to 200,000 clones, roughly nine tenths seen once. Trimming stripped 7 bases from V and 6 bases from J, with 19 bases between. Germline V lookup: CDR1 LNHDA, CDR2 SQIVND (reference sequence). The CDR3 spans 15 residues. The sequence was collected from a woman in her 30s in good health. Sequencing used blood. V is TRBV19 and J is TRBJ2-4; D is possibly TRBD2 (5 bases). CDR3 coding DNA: TGTGCCAGTACCCCGGCCGGGGAGAGGAGAAACATTCAGTACTTC. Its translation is CASTPAGERRNIQYF.